This TCR beta chain was recovered during a study of blood T cell repertoires in COVID-19. Overall study: From the United States, Italy and Spain came samples of acute and convalescent COVID-19. PBMCs, B-cell-depleted T cells, or T cells provided the cDNA or gDNA that made up the material.

CDR1 is MNHEY, CDR2 SMNVEV, per germline (reference sequence). The CDR3 consists of 18 residues. Trimming removed 2 bases at V and 9 bases at J, with 29 bases between. In the authors' methods: Estimation of nucleated cell counts relied on the amplification of reference gene primers. Repertoires were generated with immunoSEQ multiplex PCR, while TCRdb's copy carries only in-frame clones and drops some. V and J calls and clone size are copied from that table; D and trimming were computed from the DNA. The sample carries some 120,000 clones, about 91% recorded once. The clonotype originates from a woman aged 45-65 years with active or convalescent COVID-19. Input material: peripheral blood. This sequence joins TRBV27 and TRBJ2-7, with D perhaps matching TRBD2 (6 bases). The CDR3 loop is CASSLRPIGGSEIRGQYF. For the CDR3, the DNA is TGTGCCAGCAGTTTACGGCCGATTGGAGGGTCAGAAATACGGGGGCAGTACTTC.